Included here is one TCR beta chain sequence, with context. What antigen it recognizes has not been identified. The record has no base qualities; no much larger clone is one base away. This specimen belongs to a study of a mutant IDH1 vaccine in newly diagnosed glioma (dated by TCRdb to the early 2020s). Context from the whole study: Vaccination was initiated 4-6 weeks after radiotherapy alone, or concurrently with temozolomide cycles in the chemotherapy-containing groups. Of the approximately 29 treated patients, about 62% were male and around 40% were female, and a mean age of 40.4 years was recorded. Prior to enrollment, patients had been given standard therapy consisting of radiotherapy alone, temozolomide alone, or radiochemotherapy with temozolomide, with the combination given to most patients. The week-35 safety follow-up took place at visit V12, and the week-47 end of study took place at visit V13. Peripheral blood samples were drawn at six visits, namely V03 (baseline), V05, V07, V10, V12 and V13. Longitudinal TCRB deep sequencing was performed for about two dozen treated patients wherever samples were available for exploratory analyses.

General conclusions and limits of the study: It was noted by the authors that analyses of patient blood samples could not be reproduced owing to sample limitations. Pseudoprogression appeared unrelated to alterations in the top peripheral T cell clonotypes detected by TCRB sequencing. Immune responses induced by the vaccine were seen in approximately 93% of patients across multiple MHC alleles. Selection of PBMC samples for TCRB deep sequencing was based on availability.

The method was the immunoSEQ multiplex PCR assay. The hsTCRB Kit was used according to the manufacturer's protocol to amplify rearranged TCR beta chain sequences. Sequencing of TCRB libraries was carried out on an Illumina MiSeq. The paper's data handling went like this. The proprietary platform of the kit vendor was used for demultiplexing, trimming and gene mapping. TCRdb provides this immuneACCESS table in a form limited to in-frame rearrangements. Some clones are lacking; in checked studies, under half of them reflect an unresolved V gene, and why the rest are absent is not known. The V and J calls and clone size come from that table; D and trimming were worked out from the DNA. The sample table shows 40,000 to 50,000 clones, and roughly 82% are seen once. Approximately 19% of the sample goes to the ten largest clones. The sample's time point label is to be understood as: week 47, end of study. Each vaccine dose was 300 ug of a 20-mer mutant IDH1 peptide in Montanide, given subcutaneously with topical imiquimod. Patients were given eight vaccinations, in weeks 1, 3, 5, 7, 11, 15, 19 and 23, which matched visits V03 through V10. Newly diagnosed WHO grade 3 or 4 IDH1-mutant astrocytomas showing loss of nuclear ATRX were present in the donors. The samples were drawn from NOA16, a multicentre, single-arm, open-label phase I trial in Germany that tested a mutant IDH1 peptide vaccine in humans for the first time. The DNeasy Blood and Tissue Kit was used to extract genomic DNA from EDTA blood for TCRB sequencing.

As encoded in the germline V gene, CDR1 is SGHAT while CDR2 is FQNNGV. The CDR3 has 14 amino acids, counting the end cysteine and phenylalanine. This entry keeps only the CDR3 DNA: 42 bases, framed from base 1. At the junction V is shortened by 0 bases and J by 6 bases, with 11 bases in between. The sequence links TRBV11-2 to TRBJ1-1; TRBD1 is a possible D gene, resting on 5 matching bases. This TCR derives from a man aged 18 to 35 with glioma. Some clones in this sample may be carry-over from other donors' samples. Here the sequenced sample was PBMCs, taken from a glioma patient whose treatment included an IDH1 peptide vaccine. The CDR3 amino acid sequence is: CASSLEVGGAEAFF. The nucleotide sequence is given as TGTGCCAGCAGCTTAGAAGTTGGGGGGGCTGAAGCTTTCTTT.